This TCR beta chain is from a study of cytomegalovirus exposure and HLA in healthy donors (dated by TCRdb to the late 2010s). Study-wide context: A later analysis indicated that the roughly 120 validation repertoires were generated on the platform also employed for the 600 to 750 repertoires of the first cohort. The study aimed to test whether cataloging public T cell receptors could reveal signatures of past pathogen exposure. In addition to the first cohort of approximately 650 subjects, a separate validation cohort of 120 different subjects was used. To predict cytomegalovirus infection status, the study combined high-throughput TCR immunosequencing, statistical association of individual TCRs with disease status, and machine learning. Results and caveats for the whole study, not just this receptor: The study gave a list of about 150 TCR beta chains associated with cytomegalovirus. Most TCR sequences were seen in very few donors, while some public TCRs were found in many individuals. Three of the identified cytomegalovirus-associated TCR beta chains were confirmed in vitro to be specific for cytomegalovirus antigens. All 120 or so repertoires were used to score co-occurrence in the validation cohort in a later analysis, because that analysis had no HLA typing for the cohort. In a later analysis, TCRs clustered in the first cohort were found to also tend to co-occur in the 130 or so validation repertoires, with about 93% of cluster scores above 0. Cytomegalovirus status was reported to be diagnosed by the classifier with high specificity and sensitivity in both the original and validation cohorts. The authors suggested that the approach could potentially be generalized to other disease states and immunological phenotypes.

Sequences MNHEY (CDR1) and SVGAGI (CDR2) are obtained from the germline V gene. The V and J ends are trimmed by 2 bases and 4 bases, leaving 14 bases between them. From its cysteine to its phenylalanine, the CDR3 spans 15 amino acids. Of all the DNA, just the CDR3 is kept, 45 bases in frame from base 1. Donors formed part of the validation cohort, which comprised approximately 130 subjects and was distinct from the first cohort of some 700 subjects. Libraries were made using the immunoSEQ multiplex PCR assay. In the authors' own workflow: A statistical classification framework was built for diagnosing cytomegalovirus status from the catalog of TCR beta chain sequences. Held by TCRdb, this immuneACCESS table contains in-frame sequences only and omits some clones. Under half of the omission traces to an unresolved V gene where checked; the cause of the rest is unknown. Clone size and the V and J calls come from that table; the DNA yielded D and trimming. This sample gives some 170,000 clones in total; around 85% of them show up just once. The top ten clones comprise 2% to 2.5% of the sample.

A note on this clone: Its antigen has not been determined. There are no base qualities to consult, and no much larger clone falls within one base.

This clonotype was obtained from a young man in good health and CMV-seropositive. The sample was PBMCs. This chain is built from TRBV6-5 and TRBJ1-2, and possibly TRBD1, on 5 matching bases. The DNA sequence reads TGTGCCAGCAGTTACGTTGGAGGGGACCCCTATGGCTACACCTTC. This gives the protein CASSYVGGDPYGYTF.